Given below is one T cell receptor beta chain in context. Its matching antigen is unknown. The sample comes from a study of OX40 agonist ivuxolimab in advanced cancers. Study information: Partial response was recorded in three patients: one hepatocellular carcinoma and two cutaneous melanoma cases. Whole-study results and caveats: Also showing low normalized T-cell clonal expansion were some of the nonresponders. In general, CD8+ T cells held more expanded clones than CD4+ did, on average. Low clonal expansion, among the lowest seen, marked partial responders at 0.1-3.0 mg/kg.

Data came from immunoSEQ multiplex PCR; TCRdb stores just in-frame clones and leaves some out. Here the sample spans around 60,000 clones, roughly 87% being singletons. V trimming: 10 bases; J trimming: 6 bases; junction bases outside the gene matches: 11. This CDR3 contains 14 residues. Germline values: CDR1 WSHSY, CDR2 SAAADI. The sequence was collected from an adult with an advanced solid tumor such as melanoma, head and neck, liver or kidney cancer. The specimen comprised CD4+ or CD8+ T cells sorted from blood, sampled in a trial of the OX40 agonist ivuxolimab. The J gene is TRBJ2-2, the V gene TRBV10-2; 7 bases are shared with TRBD2. The CDR3 loop reads CATNGGGFAGELFF. The DNA for the CDR3 is TGCGCCACCAACGGGGGAGGGTTTGCCGGGGAGCTGTTTTTT.